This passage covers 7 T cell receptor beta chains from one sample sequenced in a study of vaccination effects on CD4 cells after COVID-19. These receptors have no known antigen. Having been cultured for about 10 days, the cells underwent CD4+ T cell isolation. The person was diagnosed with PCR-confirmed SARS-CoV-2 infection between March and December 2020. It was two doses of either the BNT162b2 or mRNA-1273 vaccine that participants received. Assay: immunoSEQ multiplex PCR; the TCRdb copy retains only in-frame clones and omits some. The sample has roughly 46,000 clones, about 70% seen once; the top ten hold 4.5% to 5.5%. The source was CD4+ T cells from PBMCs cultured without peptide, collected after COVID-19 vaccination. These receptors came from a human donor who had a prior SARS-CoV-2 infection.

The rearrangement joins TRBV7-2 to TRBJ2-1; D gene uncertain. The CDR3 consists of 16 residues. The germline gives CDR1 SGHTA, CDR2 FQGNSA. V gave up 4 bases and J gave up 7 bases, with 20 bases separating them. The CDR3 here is CASSYTLNPGRNEQFF. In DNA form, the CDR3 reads TGTGCCAGCAGCTATACCCTTAATCCGGGTAGGAATGAGCAGTTCTTC.

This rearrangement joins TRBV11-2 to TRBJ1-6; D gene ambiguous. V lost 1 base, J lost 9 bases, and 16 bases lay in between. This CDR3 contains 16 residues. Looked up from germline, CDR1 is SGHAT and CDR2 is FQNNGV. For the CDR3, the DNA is TGTGCCAGCAGCTTAGGGCCAGCTTTAAGAATTTCACCCCTCCACTTT. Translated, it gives CASSLGPALRISPLHF.

The CDR3 DNA reads as TGTGCCAGCAGCTTGGCCGCTGGGACAGGGACTTCTAACTATGGCTACACCTTC. Residues: CASSLAAGTGTSNYGYTF. J is TRBJ1-2 and V is TRBV5-5; 9 bases are a match to TRBD1. V dropped 0 bases and J dropped 0; count of bases not matched to a gene: 9. CDR3 length: 18 amino acids. Per the germline V gene, CDR1 is SGHKS and CDR2 is YYEKEE (reference sequence).

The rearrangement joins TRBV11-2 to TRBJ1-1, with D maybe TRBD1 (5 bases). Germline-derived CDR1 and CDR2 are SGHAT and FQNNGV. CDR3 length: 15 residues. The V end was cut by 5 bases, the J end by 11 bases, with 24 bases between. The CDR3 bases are TGTGCCAGCAGCCCCGGACAATCGGACTACGTGGGGGCTTTCTTT. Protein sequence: CASSPGQSDYVGAFF.

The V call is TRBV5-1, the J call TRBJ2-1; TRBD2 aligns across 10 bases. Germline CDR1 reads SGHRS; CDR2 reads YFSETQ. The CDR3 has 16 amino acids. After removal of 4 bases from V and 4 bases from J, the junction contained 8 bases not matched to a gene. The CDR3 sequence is CASSRTSGTLYNEQFF. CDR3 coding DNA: TGCGCCAGCAGCAGAACTAGCGGGACCCTATACAATGAGCAGTTCTTC. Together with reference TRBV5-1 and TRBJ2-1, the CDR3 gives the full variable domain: KAGVTQTPRYLIKTRGQQVTLSCSPISGHRSVSWYQQTPGQGLQFLFEYFSETQRNKGNFPGRFSGRQFSNSRSEMNVSTLELGDSALYLCASSRTSGTLYNEQFFGPGTRLTVL.

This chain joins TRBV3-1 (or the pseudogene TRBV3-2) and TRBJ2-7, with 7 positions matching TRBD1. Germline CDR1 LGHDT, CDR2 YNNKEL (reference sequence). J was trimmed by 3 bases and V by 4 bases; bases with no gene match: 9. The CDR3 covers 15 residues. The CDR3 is CASSLLQGSRYEQYF. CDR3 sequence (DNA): TGTGCCAGCAGCCTCTTACAGGGGTCTCGCTACGAGCAGTACTTC.

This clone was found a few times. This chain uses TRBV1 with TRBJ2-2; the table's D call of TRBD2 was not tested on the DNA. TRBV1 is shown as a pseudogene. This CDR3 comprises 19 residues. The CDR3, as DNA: TGCACCAGCAGCCAAGATCGGGATAGGGCGGGGGGGCCTTGTATGGTGCTGTTTTTT. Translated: CTSSQDRDRAGGPCMVLFF.